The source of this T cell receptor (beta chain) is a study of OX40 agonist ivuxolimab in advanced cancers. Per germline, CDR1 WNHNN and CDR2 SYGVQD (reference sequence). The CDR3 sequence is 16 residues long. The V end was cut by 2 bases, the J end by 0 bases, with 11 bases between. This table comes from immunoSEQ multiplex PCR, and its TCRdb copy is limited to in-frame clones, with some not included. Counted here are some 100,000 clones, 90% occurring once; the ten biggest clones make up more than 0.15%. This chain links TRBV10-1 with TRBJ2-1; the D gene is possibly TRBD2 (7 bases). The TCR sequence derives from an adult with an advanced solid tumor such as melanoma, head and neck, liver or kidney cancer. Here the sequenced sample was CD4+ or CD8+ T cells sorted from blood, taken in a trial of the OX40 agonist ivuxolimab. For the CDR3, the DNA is TGCGCCAGCAGTGAGGGGGGCGGGAGCTCCTACAATGAGCAGTTCTTC. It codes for CASSEGGGSSYNEQFF.